This T cell receptor beta chain was found in a study of T cell repertoires in cytomegalovirus infection. Across the whole study: Newly reported HLA-C-restricted and thoroughly characterized HLA-B-restricted CMV epitopes were employed. Public TCR beta signature analysis indicated the presence of both CMV infection and matching HLA type.

General study results and limits: Frequencies of public TCR beta families were cumulated, and this identified carriers of CMV plus the relevant HLA. HLA-C-restricted, CMV-specific TCR beta clonotypes were dominant ex vivo.

This clonotype appeared once. Its antigen is unidentified. TCRdb ran MiXCR on the reads and lists one entry per CDR3 protein. The sample lists 680,000 or so distinct CDR3 sequences; around 35% were seen once. Germline assignment: CDR1 KGHSH and CDR2 LQKENI. Trimming removed 3 bases from V and 4 bases from J, with 12 bases in between. CDR3 length: 15 residues. This clonotype originated in a human donor in good health (CMV status not recorded). Some clones in this sample may be carry-over from other donors' samples. Here the sequenced sample was cultured PBMCs, taken from culture after CMV antigen stimulation. The J gene is TRBJ2-2, the V gene TRBV18, with D perhaps matching TRBD1 or TRBD2 (5 bases each). The CDR3 DNA follows: TGTGCCAGCTCACCCCCCACTGGGGGCACCGGGGAGCTGTTTTTT. Encoded protein: CASSPPTGGTGELFF.